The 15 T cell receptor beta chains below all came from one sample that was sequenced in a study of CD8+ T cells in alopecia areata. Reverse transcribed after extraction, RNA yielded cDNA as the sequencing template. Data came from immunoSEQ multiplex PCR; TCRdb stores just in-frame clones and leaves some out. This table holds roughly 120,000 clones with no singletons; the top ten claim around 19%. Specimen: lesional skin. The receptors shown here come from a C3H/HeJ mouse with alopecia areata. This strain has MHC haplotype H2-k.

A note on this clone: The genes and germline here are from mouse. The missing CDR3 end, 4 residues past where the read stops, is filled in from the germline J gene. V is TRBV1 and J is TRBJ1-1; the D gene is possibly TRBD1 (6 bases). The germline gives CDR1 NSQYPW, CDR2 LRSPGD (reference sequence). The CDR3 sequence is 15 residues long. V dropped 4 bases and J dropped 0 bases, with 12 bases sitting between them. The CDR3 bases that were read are TGCACCTGCAGTGGGGGACAAATTGCAAACACA. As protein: CTCSGGQIANT. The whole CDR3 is CTCSGGQIANTEVFF. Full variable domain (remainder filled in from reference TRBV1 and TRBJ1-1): VTLLEQNPRWRLVPRGQAVNLRCILKNSQYPWMSWYQQDLQKQLQWLFTLRSPGDKEVKSLPGADYLATRVTDTELRLQVANMSQGRTLYCTCSGGQIANTEVFFGKGTRLTVV.

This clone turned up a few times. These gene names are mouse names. The DNA read from the CDR3 is TGTGCCAGCGGTGATGCTCTGGCCTAT. Protein: CASGDALAY. The full CDR3 reads CASGDALAYEQYF. This rearrangement joins TRBV13-2 to TRBJ2-7; D remains unclear. The read falls 4 residues short of the CDR3 end, and the missing part is taken from the germline J gene. The germline V and J ends were trimmed by 0 bases and 2 bases, with 6 bases remaining between them. The CDR3 is 13 amino acids. CDR1 NNHNN and CDR2 SYGAGS come from the germline V gene (reference sequence).

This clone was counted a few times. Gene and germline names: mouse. The CDR3 reads CASSLDGDRDYAEQFF. The DNA read from the CDR3 is TGTGCAAGCAGCTTAGATGGGGACAGAGACTATGCT. The V and J genes are TRBV16 and TRBJ2-1, with 7 nucleotides matching TRBD1. Read sequence stops 4 residues before the CDR3 end, and the germline J gene provides the missing end. Germline V lookup: CDR1 SGHSA, CDR2 FRNQAP. CDR3 length equals 16 residues. With 0 bases clipped from V and 2 bases from J, the junction kept 4 bases outside the gene matches.

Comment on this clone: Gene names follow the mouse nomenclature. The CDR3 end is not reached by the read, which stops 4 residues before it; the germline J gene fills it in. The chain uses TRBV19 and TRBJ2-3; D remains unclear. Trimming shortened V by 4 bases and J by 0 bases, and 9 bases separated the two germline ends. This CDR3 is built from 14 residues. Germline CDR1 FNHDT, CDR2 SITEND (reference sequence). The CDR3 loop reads CASSSPTSAETLYF. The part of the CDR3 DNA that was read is TGTGCCAGCAGTTCACCCACTAGTGCAGAA.

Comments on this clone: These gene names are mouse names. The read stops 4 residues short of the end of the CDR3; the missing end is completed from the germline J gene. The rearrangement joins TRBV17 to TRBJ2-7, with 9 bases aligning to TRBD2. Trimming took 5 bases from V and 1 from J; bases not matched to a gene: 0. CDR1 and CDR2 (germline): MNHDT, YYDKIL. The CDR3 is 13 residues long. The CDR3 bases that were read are TGTGCTAGCAGTGACTGGGGGTCCTAT. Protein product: CASSDWGSY. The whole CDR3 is CASSDWGSYEQYF. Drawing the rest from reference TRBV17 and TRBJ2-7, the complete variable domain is DTTVKQNPRYKLARVGKPVNLICSQTMNHDTMYWYQKKPNQAPKLLLFYYDKILNREADTFEKFQSSRPNNSFCSLYIGSAGLEYSAMYLCASSDWGSYEQYFGPGTRLTVL.

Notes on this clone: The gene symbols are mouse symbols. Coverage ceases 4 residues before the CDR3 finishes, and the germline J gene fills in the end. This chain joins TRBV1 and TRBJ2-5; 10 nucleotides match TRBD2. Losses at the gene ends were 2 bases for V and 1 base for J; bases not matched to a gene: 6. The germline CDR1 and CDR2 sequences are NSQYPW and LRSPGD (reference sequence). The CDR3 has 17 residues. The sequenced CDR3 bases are TGCACCTGCAGTGCAATCCCGGGACTGGGGCACCAAGAC. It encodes CTCSAIPGLGHQD. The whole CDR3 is CTCSAIPGLGHQDTQYF.

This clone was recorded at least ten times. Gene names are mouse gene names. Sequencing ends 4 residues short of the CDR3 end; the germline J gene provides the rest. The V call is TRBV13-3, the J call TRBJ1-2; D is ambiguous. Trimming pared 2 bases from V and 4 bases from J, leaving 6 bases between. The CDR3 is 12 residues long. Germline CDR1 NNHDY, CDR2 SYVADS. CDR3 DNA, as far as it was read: TGTGCCAGCAGTGAGATGGGCTCC. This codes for CASSEMGS. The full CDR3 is CASSEMGSDYTF.

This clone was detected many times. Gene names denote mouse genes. CDR3 bases read: TGCACCTGCAGTGCAGAACAGGGGCGCGAA. Translation: CTCSAEQGRE. The whole CDR3 protein is CTCSAEQGRERLFF. The genes are TRBV1 and TRBJ1-4, with 7 bases that match TRBD1. The CDR3 extends 4 residues past the end of the read, so its final part is completed from the germline J gene. CDR1 and CDR2 from the germline V gene are NSQYPW and LRSPGD (reference sequence). CDR3 length: 14 residues.

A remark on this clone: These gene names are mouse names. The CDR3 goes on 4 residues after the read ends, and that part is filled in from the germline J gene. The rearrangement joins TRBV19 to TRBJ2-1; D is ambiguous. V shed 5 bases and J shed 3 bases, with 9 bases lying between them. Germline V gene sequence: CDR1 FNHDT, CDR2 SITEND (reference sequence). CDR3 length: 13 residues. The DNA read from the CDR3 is TGTGCCAGCAGCTGGCGAGGCTATGCT. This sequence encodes CASSWRGYA. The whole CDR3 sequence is CASSWRGYAEQFF.

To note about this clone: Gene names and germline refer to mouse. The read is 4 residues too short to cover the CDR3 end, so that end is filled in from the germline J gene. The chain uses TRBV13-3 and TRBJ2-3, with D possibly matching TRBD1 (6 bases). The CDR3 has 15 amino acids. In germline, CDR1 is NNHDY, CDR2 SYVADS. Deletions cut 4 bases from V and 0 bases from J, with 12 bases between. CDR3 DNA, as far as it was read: TGTGCCAGCAGTTTCCGGACAGATAGTGCAGAA. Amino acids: CASSFRTDSAE. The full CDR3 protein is CASSFRTDSAETLYF.

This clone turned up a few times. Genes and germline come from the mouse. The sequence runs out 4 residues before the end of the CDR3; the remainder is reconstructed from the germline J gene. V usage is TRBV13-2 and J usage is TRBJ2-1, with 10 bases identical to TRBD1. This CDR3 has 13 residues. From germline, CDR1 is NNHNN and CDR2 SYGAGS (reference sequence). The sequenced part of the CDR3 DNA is TGTGCCAGCGGTGTGGGACAGGGGGCT. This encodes CASGVGQGA. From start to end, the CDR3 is CASGVGQGAEQFF.

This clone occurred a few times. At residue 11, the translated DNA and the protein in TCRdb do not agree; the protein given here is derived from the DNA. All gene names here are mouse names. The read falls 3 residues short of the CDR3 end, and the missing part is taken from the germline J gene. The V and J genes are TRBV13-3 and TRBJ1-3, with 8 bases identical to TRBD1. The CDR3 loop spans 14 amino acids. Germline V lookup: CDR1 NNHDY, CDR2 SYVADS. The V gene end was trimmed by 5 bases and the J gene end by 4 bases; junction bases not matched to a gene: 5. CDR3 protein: CASRFRDRGNTLYF. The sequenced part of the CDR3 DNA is TGTGCCAGCAGGTTCCGGGACAGGGGAAATACG.

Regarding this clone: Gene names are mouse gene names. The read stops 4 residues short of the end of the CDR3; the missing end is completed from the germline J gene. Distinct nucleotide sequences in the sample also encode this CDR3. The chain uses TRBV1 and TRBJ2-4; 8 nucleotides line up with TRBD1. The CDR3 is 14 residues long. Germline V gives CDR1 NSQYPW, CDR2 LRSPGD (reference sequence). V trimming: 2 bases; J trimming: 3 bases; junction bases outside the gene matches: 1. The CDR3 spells CTCSATGGQNTLYF. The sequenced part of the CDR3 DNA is TGCACCTGCAGTGCAACAGGGGGACAAAAC.

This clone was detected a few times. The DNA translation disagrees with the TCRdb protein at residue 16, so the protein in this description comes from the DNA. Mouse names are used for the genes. This chain's CDR3 is CTCSAEPGGGDIYNSPLYF. The sequenced part of the CDR3 DNA is TGCACCTGCAGTGCAGAACCAGGGGGAGGGGATATATATAATTCGCCC. The chain has TRBV1 and TRBJ1-6, with 7 bases lining up with TRBD1. The read ends 3 residues early relative to the CDR3; the germline J gene fills the gap. TRBJ1-6 is an ORF, with its function uncertain. V lost 0 bases, J lost 4 bases, and 12 bases stayed unmatched. CDR3 length: 19 amino acids. Looked up from germline, CDR1 is NSQYPW and CDR2 is LRSPGD (reference sequence).

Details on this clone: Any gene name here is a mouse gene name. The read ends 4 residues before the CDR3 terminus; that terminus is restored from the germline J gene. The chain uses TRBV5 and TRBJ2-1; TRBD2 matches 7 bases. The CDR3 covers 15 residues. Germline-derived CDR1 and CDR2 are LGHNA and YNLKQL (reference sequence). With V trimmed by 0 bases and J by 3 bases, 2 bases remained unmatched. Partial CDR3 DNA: TGTGCCAGCAGCCAAGATGGGGGGTTCTATGCT. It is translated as CASSQDGGFYA. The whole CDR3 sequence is CASSQDGGFYAEQFF.